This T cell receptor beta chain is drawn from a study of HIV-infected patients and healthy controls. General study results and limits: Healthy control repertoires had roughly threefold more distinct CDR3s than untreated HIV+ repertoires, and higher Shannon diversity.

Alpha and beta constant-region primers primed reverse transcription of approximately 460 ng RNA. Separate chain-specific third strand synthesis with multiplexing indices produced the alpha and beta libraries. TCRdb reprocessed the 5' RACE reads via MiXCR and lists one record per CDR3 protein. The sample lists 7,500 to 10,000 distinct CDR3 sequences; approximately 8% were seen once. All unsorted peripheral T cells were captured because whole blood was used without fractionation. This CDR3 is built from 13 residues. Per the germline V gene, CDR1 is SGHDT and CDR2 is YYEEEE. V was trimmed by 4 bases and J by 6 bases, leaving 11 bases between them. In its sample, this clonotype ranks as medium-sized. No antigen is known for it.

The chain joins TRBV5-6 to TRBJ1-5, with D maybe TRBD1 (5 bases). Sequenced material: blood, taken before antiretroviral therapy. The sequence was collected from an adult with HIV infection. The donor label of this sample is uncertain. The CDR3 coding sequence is TGTGCCAGCAGCCTCTGGGGGTTTCAGCCCCAGCATTTT. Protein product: CASSLWGFQPQHF.